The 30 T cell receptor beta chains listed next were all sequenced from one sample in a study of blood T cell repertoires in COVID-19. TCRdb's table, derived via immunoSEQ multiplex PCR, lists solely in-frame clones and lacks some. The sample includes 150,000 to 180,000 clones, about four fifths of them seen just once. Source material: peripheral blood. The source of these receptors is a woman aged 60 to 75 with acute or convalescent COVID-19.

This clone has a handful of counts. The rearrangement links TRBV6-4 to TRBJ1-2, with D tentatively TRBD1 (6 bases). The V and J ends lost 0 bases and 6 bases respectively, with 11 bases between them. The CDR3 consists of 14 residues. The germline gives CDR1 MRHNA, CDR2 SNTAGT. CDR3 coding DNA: TGTGCCAGCAGTGACTCTTGGGGGCTGGATGGCTACACCTTC. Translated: CASSDSWGLDGYTF.

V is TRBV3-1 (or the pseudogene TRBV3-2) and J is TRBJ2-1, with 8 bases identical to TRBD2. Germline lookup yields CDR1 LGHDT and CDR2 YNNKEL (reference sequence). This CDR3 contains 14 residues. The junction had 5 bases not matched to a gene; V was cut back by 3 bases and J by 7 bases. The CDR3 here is CASSHLAGRNEQFF. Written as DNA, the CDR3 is TGTGCCAGCAGCCACTTAGCGGGGAGGAATGAGCAGTTCTTC.

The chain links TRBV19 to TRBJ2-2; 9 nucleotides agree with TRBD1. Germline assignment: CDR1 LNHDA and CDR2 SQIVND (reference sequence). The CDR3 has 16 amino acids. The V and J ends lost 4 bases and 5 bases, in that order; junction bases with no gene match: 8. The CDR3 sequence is CASSSQGTGNTGELFF. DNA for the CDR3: TGTGCCAGTAGTAGCCAGGGGACAGGGAATACCGGGGAGCTGTTTTTT.

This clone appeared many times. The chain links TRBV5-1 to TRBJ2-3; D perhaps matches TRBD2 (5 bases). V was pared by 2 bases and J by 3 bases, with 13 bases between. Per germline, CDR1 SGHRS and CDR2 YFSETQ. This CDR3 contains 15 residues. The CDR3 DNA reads TGCGCCAGCAGCTTAGGTCTAGCAGCGACAGATACGCAGTATTTT. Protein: CASSLGLAATDTQYF.

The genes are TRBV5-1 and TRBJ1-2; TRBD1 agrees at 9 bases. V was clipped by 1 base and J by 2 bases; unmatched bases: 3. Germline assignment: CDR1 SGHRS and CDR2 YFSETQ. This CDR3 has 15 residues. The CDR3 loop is CASSLQQGANYGYTF. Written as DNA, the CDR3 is TGCGCCAGCAGCTTGCAACAGGGGGCCAACTATGGCTACACCTTC.

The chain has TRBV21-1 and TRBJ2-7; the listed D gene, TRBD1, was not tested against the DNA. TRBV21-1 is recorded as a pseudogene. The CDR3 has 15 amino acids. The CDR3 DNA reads TGTGCTCCGCTTCGAACCGGGACAGGGACCTACGAGCAGTACTTC. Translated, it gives CAPLRTGTGTYEQYF.

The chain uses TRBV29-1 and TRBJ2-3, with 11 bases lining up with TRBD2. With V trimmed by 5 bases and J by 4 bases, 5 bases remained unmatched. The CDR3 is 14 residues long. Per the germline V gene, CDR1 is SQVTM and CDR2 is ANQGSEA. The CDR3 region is CSVISGGGSDTQYF. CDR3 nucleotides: TGCAGCGTTATTAGCGGGGGGGGGTCAGATACGCAGTATTTT.

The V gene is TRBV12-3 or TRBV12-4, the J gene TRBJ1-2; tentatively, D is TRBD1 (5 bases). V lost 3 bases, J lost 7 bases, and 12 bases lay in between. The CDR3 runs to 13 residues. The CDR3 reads CASSFEGRGGYTF. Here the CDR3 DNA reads TGTGCCAGCAGTTTTGAGGGGCGGGGTGGCTACACCTTC.

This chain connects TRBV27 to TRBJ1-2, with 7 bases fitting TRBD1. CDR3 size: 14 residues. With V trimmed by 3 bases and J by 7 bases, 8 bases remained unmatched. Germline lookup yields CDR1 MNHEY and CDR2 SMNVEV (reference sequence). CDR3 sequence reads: CASSFQGRGTGYTF. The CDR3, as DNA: TGTGCCAGCAGTTTTCAGGGCAGGGGGACTGGCTACACCTTC.

The CDR3 DNA follows: TGTGCCAGCAGTTTCAGGAGCACAGATACGCAGTATTTT. This sequence encodes CASSFRSTDTQYF. This chain joins TRBV12-3 or TRBV12-4 and TRBJ2-3; D call uncertain. This CDR3 region has 13 residues. V lost 3 bases and J 0 bases, leaving 4 bases between the germline ends.

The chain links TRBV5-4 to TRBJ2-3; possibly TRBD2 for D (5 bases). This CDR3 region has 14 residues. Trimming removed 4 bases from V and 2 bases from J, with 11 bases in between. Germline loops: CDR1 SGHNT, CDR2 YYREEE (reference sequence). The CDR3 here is CASSPERYTDTQYF. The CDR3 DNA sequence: TGTGCCAGCAGCCCCGAGCGGTACACAGATACGCAGTATTTT.

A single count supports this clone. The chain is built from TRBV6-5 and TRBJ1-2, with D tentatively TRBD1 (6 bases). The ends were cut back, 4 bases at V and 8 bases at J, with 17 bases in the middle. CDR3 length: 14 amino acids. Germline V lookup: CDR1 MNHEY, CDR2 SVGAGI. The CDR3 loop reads CASSWTGGAGGYTF. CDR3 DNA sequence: TGTGCCAGCAGTTGGACGGGGGGCGCGGGAGGCTACACCTTC.

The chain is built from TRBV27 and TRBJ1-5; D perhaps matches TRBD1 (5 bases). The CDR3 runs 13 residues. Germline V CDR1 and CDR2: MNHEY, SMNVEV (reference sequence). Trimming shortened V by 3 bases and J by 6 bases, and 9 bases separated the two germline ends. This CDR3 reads CASSLTVAQPQHF. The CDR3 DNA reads TGTGCCAGCAGTTTGACAGTTGCTCAGCCCCAGCATTTT.

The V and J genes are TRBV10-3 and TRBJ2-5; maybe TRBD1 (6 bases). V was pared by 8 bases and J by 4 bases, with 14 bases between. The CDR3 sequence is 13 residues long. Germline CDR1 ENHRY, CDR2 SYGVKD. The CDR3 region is CAIAGQSGETQYF. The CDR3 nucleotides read TGTGCCATCGCAGGACAGTCGGGAGAGACCCAGTACTTC.

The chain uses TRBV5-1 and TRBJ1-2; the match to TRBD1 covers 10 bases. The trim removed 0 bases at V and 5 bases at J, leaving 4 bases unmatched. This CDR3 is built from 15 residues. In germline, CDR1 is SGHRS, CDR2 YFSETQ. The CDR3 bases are TGCGCCAGCAGCTTGGGGACAGGGGGTCCGTATGGCTACACCTTC. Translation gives CASSLGTGGPYGYTF.

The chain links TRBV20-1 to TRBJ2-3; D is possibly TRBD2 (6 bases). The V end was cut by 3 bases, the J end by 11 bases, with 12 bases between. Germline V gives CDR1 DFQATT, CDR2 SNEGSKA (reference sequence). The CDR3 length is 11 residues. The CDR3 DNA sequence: TGCAGTGCTAGCATTCTGGGGGGGCAGTATTTT. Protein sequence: CSASILGGQYF.

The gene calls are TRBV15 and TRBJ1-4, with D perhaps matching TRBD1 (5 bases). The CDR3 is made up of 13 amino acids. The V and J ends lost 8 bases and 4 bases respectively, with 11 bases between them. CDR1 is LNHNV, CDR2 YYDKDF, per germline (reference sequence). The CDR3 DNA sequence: TGTGCCACCCACAAGGGGTTTAATGAAAAACTGTTTTTT. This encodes CATHKGFNEKLFF.

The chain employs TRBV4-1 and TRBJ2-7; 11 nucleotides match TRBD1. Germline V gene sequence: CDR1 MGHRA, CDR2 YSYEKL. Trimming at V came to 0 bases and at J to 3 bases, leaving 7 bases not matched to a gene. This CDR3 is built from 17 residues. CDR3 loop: CASSQDPGGTGGYEQYF. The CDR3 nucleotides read TGCGCCAGCAGCCAAGATCCCGGCGGGACAGGGGGCTACGAGCAGTACTTC.

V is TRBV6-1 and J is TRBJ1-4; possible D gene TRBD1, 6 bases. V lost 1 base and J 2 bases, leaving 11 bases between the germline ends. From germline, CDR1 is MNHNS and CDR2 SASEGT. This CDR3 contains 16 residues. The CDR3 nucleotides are TGTGCCAGCAGTGAAGGGGCAGGGGTTACTAATGAAAAACTGTTTTTT. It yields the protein CASSEGAGVTNEKLFF.

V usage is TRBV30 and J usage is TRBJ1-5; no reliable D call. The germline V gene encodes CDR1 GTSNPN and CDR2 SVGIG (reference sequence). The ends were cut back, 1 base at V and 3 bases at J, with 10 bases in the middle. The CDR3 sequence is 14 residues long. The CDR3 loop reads CAWSGSPINQPQHF. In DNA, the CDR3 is TGTGCCTGGAGTGGTTCCCCCATCAATCAGCCCCAGCATTTT.

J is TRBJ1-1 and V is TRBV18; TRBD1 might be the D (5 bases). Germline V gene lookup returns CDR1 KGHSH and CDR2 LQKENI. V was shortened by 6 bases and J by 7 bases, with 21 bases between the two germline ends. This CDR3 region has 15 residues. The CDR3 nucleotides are TGTGCCAGCTCCCCTTTCGCGGAGGGGCAGGGTGAAGCTTTCTTT. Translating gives CASSPFAEGQGEAFF.

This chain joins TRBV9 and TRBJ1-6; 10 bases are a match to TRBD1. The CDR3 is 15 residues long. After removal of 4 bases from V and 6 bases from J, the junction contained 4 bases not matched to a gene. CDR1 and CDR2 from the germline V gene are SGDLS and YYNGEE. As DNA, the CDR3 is TGTGCCAGCAGCCCCAGGACAGGGGGTAATTCACCCCTCCACTTT. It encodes CASSPRTGGNSPLHF.

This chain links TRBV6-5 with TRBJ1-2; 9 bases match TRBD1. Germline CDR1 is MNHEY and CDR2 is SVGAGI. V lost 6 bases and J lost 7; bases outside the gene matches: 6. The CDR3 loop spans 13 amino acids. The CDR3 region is CASSGTGGFGYTF. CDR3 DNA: TGTGCCAGCAGCGGAACAGGGGGCTTTGGCTACACCTTC.

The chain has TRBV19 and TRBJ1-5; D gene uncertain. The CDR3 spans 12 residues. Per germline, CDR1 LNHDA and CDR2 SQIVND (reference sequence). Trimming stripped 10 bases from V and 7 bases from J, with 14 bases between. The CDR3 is CATSRERQPQHF. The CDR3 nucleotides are TGTGCCACCTCGCGTGAGAGGCAGCCCCAGCATTTT.

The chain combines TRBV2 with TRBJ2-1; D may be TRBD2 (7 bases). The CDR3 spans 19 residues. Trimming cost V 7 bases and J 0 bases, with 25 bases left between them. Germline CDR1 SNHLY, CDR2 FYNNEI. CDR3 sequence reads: CASMDLRGGEATSYNEQFF. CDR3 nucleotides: TGTGCCAGCATGGACCTTCGCGGGGGCGAAGCCACCTCCTACAATGAGCAGTTCTTC.

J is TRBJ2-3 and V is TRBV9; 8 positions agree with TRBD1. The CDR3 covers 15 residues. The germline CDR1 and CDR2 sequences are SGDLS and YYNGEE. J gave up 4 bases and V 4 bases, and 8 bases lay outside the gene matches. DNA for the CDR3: TGTGCCAGCAGCCAAGGGACAGGATTATCAGATACGCAGTATTTT. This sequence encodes CASSQGTGLSDTQYF. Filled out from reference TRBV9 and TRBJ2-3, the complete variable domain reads DSGVTQTPKHLITATGQRVTLRCSPRSGDLSVYWYQQSLDQGLQFLIQYYNGEERAKGNILERFSAQQFPDLHSELNLSSLELGDSALYFCASSQGTGLSDTQYFGPGTRLTVL.

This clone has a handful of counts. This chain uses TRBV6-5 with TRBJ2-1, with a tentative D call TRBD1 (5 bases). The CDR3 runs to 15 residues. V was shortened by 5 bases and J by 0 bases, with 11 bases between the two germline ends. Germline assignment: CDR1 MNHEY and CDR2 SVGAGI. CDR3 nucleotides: TGTGCCAGCAGTCTCGACAGTCTCTCCTACAATGAGCAGTTCTTC. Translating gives CASSLDSLSYNEQFF.

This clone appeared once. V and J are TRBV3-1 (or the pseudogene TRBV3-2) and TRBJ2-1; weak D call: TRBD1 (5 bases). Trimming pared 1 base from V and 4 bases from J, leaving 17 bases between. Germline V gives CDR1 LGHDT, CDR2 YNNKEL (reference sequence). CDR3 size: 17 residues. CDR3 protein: CASSQVKATVTYNEQFF. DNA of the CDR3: TGTGCCAGCAGCCAAGTTAAGGCGACAGTAACTTACAATGAGCAGTTCTTC.

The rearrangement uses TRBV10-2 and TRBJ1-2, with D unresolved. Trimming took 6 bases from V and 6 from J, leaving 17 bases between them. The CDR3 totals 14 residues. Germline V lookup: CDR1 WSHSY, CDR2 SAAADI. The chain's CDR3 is CASSPLSWRDGYTF. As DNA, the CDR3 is TGCGCCAGCAGCCCTTTATCCTGGAGGGATGGCTACACCTTC.

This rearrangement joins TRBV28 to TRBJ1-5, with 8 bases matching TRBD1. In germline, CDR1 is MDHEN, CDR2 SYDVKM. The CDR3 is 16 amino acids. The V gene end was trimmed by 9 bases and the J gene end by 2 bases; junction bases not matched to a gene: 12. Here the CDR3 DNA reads TGTGCCAGTCAAACCCCAGGGGGCGGGCGCAATCAGCCCCAGCATTTT. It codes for CASQTPGGGRNQPQHF.